A single sample is the source of the 7 T cell receptor beta chains below, sequenced in a study of blood T cell repertoires in COVID-19. TCRdb keeps only in-frame clones here, not all; method: immunoSEQ multiplex PCR. In the table there are some 330,000 clones, around 87% of which are singletons. The specimen was PBMCs or T cells enriched from blood (not recorded which). The receptors shown here come from a man aged 35 to 55 in a cohort exposed to, infected with or recovered from COVID-19 (not recorded which).

This chain joins TRBV6-5 and TRBJ1-3; weak D call: TRBD1 (5 bases). There are 15 residues in the CDR3. Trimming left V 0 bases short and J 2 bases short, with 8 bases between. Germline-derived CDR1 and CDR2 are MNHEY and SVGAGI. DNA of the CDR3: TGTGCCAGCAGTTACTCCCGGACAACTGGAAACACCATATATTTT. Translation: CASSYSRTTGNTIYF.

The chain combines TRBV19 with TRBJ2-5, with TRBD2 matching over 11 bases. Germline V gene data show CDR1 as LNHDA and CDR2 as SQIVND (reference sequence). The trim removed 1 base at V and 3 bases at J, leaving 22 bases unmatched. The CDR3 contains 22 residues. The CDR3: CASSIVYPEPPKLAGVEETQYF. The DNA for the CDR3 is TGTGCCAGTAGTATAGTTTATCCCGAGCCGCCGAAACTAGCGGGAGTAGAAGAGACCCAGTACTTC.

This clone was observed a single time. The chain uses TRBV7-2 and TRBJ2-7; 12 bases are a match to TRBD2. J gave up 2 bases and V 0 bases, and 11 bases lay outside the gene matches. The CDR3 length is 19 residues. The germline V gene has CDR1 SGHTA and CDR2 FQGNSA. The CDR3 region is CASSLAGGTSGRWTYEQYF. CDR3 sequence (DNA): TGTGCCAGCAGCTTAGCGGGGGGGACTAGCGGGCGTTGGACCTACGAGCAGTACTTC.

Only a few counts were recorded for this clone. This rearrangement joins TRBV11-3 to TRBJ2-1, with D unclear. V dropped 6 bases and J dropped 7 bases, with 10 bases sitting between them. Per germline, CDR1 SGHNT and CDR2 YENEEA. This CDR3 region has 12 residues. The CDR3 is CASSRAENEQFF. The CDR3 bases are TGTGCCAGCAGTCGAGCTGAAAATGAGCAGTTCTTC.

This chain connects TRBV6-1 to TRBJ2-7, with TRBD1 matching over 7 bases. The CDR3 loop spans 16 amino acids. Germline loops: CDR1 MNHNS, CDR2 SASEGT. V was pared by 1 base and J by 3 bases, with 9 bases of the junction left unmatched. The DNA for the CDR3 is TGTGCCAGCAGTGAAGGTCGAGGCAGGGGGAACTACGAGCAGTACTTC. Residues: CASSEGRGRGNYEQYF.

The gene calls are TRBV9 and TRBJ2-7; TRBD2 might be the D (5 bases). The CDR3 is made up of 16 amino acids. With 0 bases removed from V and 3 bases from J, the gap between germline ends came to 16 bases. Germline V lookup: CDR1 SGDLS, CDR2 YYNGEE. The CDR3 region is CASSVAGSSGIYEQYF. The CDR3 region has the DNA TGTGCCAGCAGCGTAGCGGGATCTTCGGGAATCTACGAGCAGTACTTC.

The gene calls are TRBV24-1 and TRBJ2-5; D might be TRBD1 (5 bases). Trimming removed 3 bases from V and 3 bases from J, with 13 bases in between. Germline-derived CDR1 and CDR2 are KGHDR and SFDVKD. CDR3 length equals 15 residues. Here the CDR3 reads CATSDPSTGKETQYF. The CDR3 DNA sequence: TGTGCCACCAGTGATCCCTCCACAGGAAAAGAGACCCAGTACTTC.